The entry that follows covers one T cell receptor (beta chain) sequence. Repertoires were generated with immunoSEQ multiplex PCR, while TCRdb's copy carries only in-frame clones and drops some. The repertoire has 250,000 to 300,000 clones, 82% of them found once; the top ten carry about 14%. The sample belongs to a study of control samples from healthy donors and cancer patients. Trimming took 1 base from V and 4 from J, leaving 16 bases between them. CDR3 length: 16 residues. Germline CDR1 reads SGHVS; CDR2 reads FQNEAQ. Sequencing was performed on PBMCs. This sequence originates from a woman aged 55-69 years with lung cancer. The V gene is TRBV7-8, the J gene TRBJ1-2, with D maybe TRBD1 (6 bases). The CDR3, as DNA: TGTGCCAGCAGCTTAGTAAGCGGGGGGCAGGTCTATGGCTACACCTTC. Translation: CASSLVSGGQVYGYTF.